These T cell receptor beta chains were read from a single sample in a study of T cell responses to AZD1222 COVID-19 vaccine. Clones were sequenced by immunoSEQ multiplex PCR, and TCRdb holds only the in-frame ones, with some missing. The table includes 140,000 to 150,000 clones, 90% to 95% detected once. Specimen: peripheral blood, collected on day 0 of AZD1222 vaccination. These receptors came from an adult in good health. The CDR3 runs from the conserved cysteine through the conserved F or W. D genes are given only for firm matches. Size is omitted from some rows. Given values are once, few, many or a class for expanded clones.

V gene: TRBV11-2; D gene: NA; J gene: TRBJ2-7; clone size: once; CDR3 DNA: TGTGCCAGCAGCTTAGATCGGGGGTCCCGCCGGGTGGGCGAGCAGTACTTC; CDR3 protein: CASSLDRGSRRVGEQYF
V gene: TRBV5-6; D gene: NA; J gene: TRBJ1-2; clone size: NA; CDR3 DNA: TGTGCCAGCAGCCAAAGCATGGCTAACTATGGCTACACCTTC; CDR3 protein: CASSQSMANYGYTF
V gene: TRBV5-4; D gene: TRBD1; J gene: TRBJ2-3; clone size: NA; CDR3 DNA: TGTGCCAGCAGCTCGCCGGGACAGGGGTCAGATACGCAGTATTTT; CDR3 protein: CASSSPGQGSDTQYF
V gene: TRBV19; D gene: NA; J gene: TRBJ1-5; clone size: NA; CDR3 DNA: TGTGCCAGTAGTATAATACTTACAGGGATCCAACAGCCCCAGCATTTT; CDR3 protein: CASSIILTGIQQPQHF
V gene: TRBV5-1; D gene: TRBD1; J gene: TRBJ1-1; clone size: NA; CDR3 DNA: TGCGCCAGCAGCTCCACCAGGACAGGGAGCACTGAAGCTTTCTTT; CDR3 protein: CASSSTRTGSTEAFF
V gene: TRBV2; D gene: NA; J gene: TRBJ1-5; clone size: NA; CDR3 DNA: TGTGCCAGCAGTGGGAGATTGAGGGATCAGCCCCAGCATTTT; CDR3 protein: CASSGRLRDQPQHF
V gene: TRBV5-4; D gene: NA; J gene: TRBJ2-7; clone size: few; CDR3 DNA: TGTGCCAGCAGCTTGGAGCCGAAGTCCTACGAGCAGTACTTC; CDR3 protein: CASSLEPKSYEQYF
V gene: TRBV9; D gene: NA; J gene: TRBJ2-7; clone size: NA; CDR3 DNA: TGTGCCAGCAGCTCCTCCGGGACGGGGCATGGATACGAGCAGTACTTC; CDR3 protein: CASSSSGTGHGYEQYF
V gene: TRBV6-6; D gene: TRBD1; J gene: TRBJ1-2; clone size: NA; CDR3 DNA: TGTGCCAGCAGTCCGGAGACAGGGGGCCTCTACTATGGCTACACCTTC; CDR3 protein: CASSPETGGLYYGYTF
V gene: TRBV24-1; D gene: NA; J gene: TRBJ2-1; clone size: NA; CDR3 DNA: TGTGCCACCAGTCAGGCCGGGGGAAATGAGCAGTTCTTC; CDR3 protein: CATSQAGGNEQFF
V gene: TRBV5-8; D gene: NA; J gene: TRBJ1-2; clone size: NA; CDR3 DNA: TGTGCCAGCAGCAGGGGACTTTCAAGGTATGGCTACACCTTC; CDR3 protein: CASSRGLSRYGYTF
V gene: TRBV29-1; D gene: NA; J gene: TRBJ1-4; clone size: NA; CDR3 DNA: TGCAGCACCGAAGGGAGGGGCAGCGGTGAAAAACTGTTTTTT; CDR3 protein: CSTEGRGSGEKLFF
V gene: TRBV19; D gene: TRBD2; J gene: TRBJ2-3; clone size: NA; CDR3 DNA: TGTGCCAGTAGTATAGATATCCTAGCGGGGGGGACAGATACGCAGTATTTT; CDR3 protein: CASSIDILAGGTDTQYF
V gene: TRBV19; D gene: NA; J gene: TRBJ2-6; clone size: NA; CDR3 DNA: TGTGCCAGTAGTATACGGCAGAGAGACTCTGGGGCCAACGTCCTGACTTTC; CDR3 protein: CASSIRQRDSGANVLTF
V gene: TRBV19; D gene: TRBD1; J gene: TRBJ2-7; clone size: NA; CDR3 DNA: TGTGCCAGTAGTTTTGCCGGGACAGGGGGCAACGAGCAGTACTTC; CDR3 protein: CASSFAGTGGNEQYF
V gene: TRBV9; D gene: TRBD2; J gene: TRBJ2-2; clone size: NA; CDR3 DNA: TGTGCCAGCAGCCCGCGGACTAGCGGGGGGGCTCTCACCGGGGAGCTGTTTTTT; CDR3 protein: CASSPRTSGGALTGELFF
V gene: TRBV6-1; D gene: NA; J gene: TRBJ1-2; clone size: NA; CDR3 DNA: TGTGCCAGCAGTGAAGTAGTTGCAGCTAACTATGGCTACACCTTC; CDR3 protein: CASSEVVAANYGYTF
V gene: TRBV20-1; D gene: NA; J gene: TRBJ2-2; clone size: NA; CDR3 DNA: TGCAGTGCTAGGTCGACCGGGGAGCTGTTTTTT; CDR3 protein: CSARSTGELFF
V gene: TRBV2; D gene: NA; J gene: TRBJ2-2; clone size: few; CDR3 DNA: TGTGCCAGCCTCCCCGGTCCCCCAGGCGGGGAGCTGTTTTTT; CDR3 protein: CASLPGPPGGELFF
V gene: TRBV2; D gene: NA; J gene: TRBJ2-5; clone size: NA; CDR3 DNA: TGTGCCAGCAAGTGGGGTGGGACATCCCCGGAGACCCAGTACTTC; CDR3 protein: CASKWGGTSPETQYF
V gene: TRBV7-9; D gene: NA; J gene: TRBJ1-1; clone size: NA; CDR3 DNA: TGTGCCAGCAGCTTACACGGCGACGAAGCTTTCTTT; CDR3 protein: CASSLHGDEAFF
V gene: TRBV2; D gene: TRBD2; J gene: TRBJ2-3; clone size: NA; CDR3 DNA: TGTGCCAGCACCCTAGCGGGAGAAGGGACAGATACGCAGTATTTT; CDR3 protein: CASTLAGEGTDTQYF
V gene: TRBV12-5; D gene: TRBD1; J gene: TRBJ2-2; clone size: NA; CDR3 DNA: TGTGCTAGTGGTTCATCAGACAGGGCCGGGGAGCTGTTTTTT; CDR3 protein: CASGSSDRAGELFF
V gene: TRBV10-3; D gene: NA; J gene: TRBJ2-7; clone size: NA; CDR3 DNA: TGTGCCATCAGTGAGGAAAGGGACGACGAGCAGTACTTC; CDR3 protein: CAISEERDDEQYF
V gene: TRBV5-1; D gene: NA; J gene: TRBJ1-1; clone size: NA; CDR3 DNA: TGCGCCAGCAGCTTCCGGGGCGCCGACACTGAAGCTTTCTTT; CDR3 protein: CASSFRGADTEAFF
V gene: TRBV10-2; D gene: NA; J gene: TRBJ2-6; clone size: NA; CDR3 DNA: TGCGCCAGCAGTGATTGGGAGAGACGCTCTGGGGCCAACGTCCTGACTTTC; CDR3 protein: CASSDWERRSGANVLTF
V gene: TRBV14; D gene: TRBD1; J gene: TRBJ1-4; clone size: once; CDR3 DNA: TGTGCCAGCAGCCTAACCGCCGGGACAGGGGCAACTAATGAAAAACTGTTTTTT; CDR3 protein: CASSLTAGTGATNEKLFF
V gene: TRBV2; D gene: NA; J gene: TRBJ1-6; clone size: NA; CDR3 DNA: TGTGCCAGCAGTGGGGAGGGGCCTCGTTCACCCCTCCACTTT; CDR3 protein: CASSGEGPRSPLHF
V gene: TRBV5-1; D gene: NA; J gene: TRBJ1-2; clone size: NA; CDR3 DNA: TGCGCCAGCAGCACCGGGGCTCCTCGGGGCTATGGCTACACCTTC; CDR3 protein: CASSTGAPRGYGYTF
V gene: TRBV19; D gene: NA; J gene: TRBJ1-3; clone size: NA; CDR3 DNA: TGTGCCAGTAGTTCCTCCCGGGCCTCTGGAAACACCATATATTTT; CDR3 protein: CASSSSRASGNTIYF
V gene: TRBV27; D gene: NA; J gene: TRBJ1-5; clone size: NA; CDR3 DNA: TGTGCCAGCCCCGCGTACAGGCTAGGCAATCAGCCCCAGCATTTT; CDR3 protein: CASPAYRLGNQPQHF
V gene: TRBV12-3/TRBV12-4; D gene: NA; J gene: TRBJ1-2; clone size: once; CDR3 DNA: TGTGCCAGCAGCAACCGGCTTTATGGCTACACCTTC; CDR3 protein: CASSNRLYGYTF
V gene: TRBV10-1; D gene: TRBD2; J gene: TRBJ2-1; clone size: NA; CDR3 DNA: TGCGCCAGCAGTGAGGCGGGAGTCGGTGGGCAGTTCTTC; CDR3 protein: CASSEAGVGGQFF
V gene: TRBV21-1; D gene: NA; J gene: TRBJ2-1; clone size: NA; CDR3 DNA: TGTGCCAGCAGCATAGGACTAGCGGGGACTACCTACAATGAGCAGTTCTTC; CDR3 protein: CASSIGLAGTTYNEQFF